This T cell receptor beta chain was obtained from a study of post-analysis software for immune sequencing data. Libraries were made from TCR beta cDNA, and they carried unique molecular identifiers. Via MiXCR, TCRdb re-called the PCR reads, giving one row per CDR3 protein. The table shows roughly 700,000 distinct CDR3 sequences, with just under 30% occurring only once. This clonotype was counted between two and nine times. Its antigen is still unknown. The study, taken as a whole, reports: Multiple sclerosis was associated with a significant reduction in normalized Chao1 diversity relative to controls. Those samples that were prepared in the same batch co-clustered strongly by F measure.

Material for sequencing was blood. The sequence came from a girl aged 5 to 17 with multiple sclerosis.

CDR3 region: CASSSGRPQHF. Here the CDR3 DNA reads TGTGCCAGCAGTTCCGGGCGGCCCCAGCATTTT. This chain joins TRBV28 and TRBJ1-5; D not certain. Germline V gene sequence: CDR1 MDHEN, CDR2 SYDVKM. The V and J ends lost 4 bases and 9 bases respectively, with 7 bases between them. This CDR3 has 11 residues.